This is a list of T cell receptor beta chains from one sample in a study of T-cell reconstitution after alpha-beta-depleted transplantation in children. TCRdb fed the PCR reads into MiXCR, producing one record per CDR3 protein. The sample lists 450,000 to 550,000 distinct CDR3 sequences, roughly 10% occurring once. The source was PBMCs, mostly from graft donor cells, collected 180 days after TCRalphabeta/CD19-depleted stem cell transplant. All receptors derive from a female patient between 2 and 10 years old who had a stem cell transplant for aplastic anemia, so the T cells may come from the graft donor. Both conserved end residues are part of each CDR3. D genes are given only for firm matches. Clone size is not always given. Where it is, it says once, few, many or a class for expanded clones.

TRBJ1-2,TRBD1,many,TRBV6-5,TGTGCCAGCAGTTACTCAGGCCAGGGGGCTTTGGGCTATGGCTACACCTTC,CASSYSGQGALGYGYTF
TRBJ1-5,-,-,TRBV19,TGTGCCAGTAGTATCTTACAGGCCCTCAATCAGCCCCAGCATTTT,CASSILQALNQPQHF
TRBJ1-3,-,-,TRBV12-3/TRBV12-4,TGTGCCAGCAGGGCTGGACGGGACTCACGCTCTGGAAACACCATATATTTT,CASRAGRDSRSGNTIYF
TRBJ2-1,-,-,TRBV9,TGTGCCAGCAGCGCCATTACAGGGAACCTTTACAATGAGCAGTTCTTC,CASSAITGNLYNEQFF
TRBJ2-7,-,few,TRBV24-1,TGTGCCACCAGTGATTTGAGCAGGGAGGAACCCTACGAGCAGTACTTC,CATSDLSREEPYEQYF
TRBJ1-4,-,few,TRBV4-1,TGCGCCAGCAGCCAAATACTCGCGGGGGTCGGGGAAAAACTGTTTTTT,CASSQILAGVGEKLFF
TRBJ2-3,TRBD1,-,TRBV4-2,TGTGCCAGCAGCCAAGGGCACAGGGGCGTGACAGATACGCAGTATTTT,CASSQGHRGVTDTQYF
TRBJ2-1,-,-,TRBV14,TGTGCCAGCAGCCTACTTTCCGGGACCTCCTCCAATGAGCAGTTCTTC,CASSLLSGTSSNEQFF
TRBJ1-5,-,few,TRBV5-1,TGCGCCAGCAGCTTGACGCCTAGCAATCAGCCCCAGCATTTT,CASSLTPSNQPQHF
TRBJ2-1,TRBD2,few,TRBV15,TGTGCCACCAGCAGACCGGGACTAGCGGGAGTAGGTGAGCAGTTCTTC,CATSRPGLAGVGEQFF
TRBJ2-4,-,few,TRBV20-1,TGCAGTGCCGCACAGGGAGCCATTCTAGCCAAAAACATTCAGTACTTC,CSAAQGAILAKNIQYF
TRBJ2-2,TRBD2,-,TRBV20-1,TGCAGTGCTAGGGATAGCGGGCCGTACACCGGGGAGCTGTTTTTT,CSARDSGPYTGELFF
TRBJ2-5,TRBD2,many,TRBV7-2,TGTGCCAGCAGTCTCGGACTAGCGGGAGCGGAGACCCAGTACTTC,CASSLGLAGAETQYF
TRBJ2-5,-,-,TRBV12-3/TRBV12-4,TGTGCCAGCAGCCTCAGTGGGTCCTGGGAGACCCAGTACTTC,CASSLSGSWETQYF
TRBJ2-1,-,many,TRBV28,TGTGCCAGCAGACCGCCGCGGGATAGGAATGAGCAGTTCTTC,CASRPPRDRNEQFF
TRBJ2-5,TRBD1,few,TRBV10-3,TGTGCCATCAGCGGACAGGGACCCGAGACCCAGTACTTC,CAISGQGPETQYF
TRBJ2-7,TRBD2,few,TRBV6-5,TGTGCCAGCAGTTACTCGTTCCTAGCGGGAGGGCCAGTCCGCGAGCAGTACTTC,CASSYSFLAGGPVREQYF
TRBJ1-1,-,-,TRBV28,TGTGCCAGCAGTTCCCGGTTGGGGGGGAACACTGAAGCTTTCTTT,CASSSRLGGNTEAFF
TRBJ2-7,-,few,TRBV4-1,TGCGCCAGCAGCCATGCGACACAGGAAACCTACGAGCAGTACTTC,CASSHATQETYEQYF
TRBJ1-4,TRBD1,-,TRBV6-5,TGTGCCAGCAGTTACCGGGGAGGGGGCAATGAAAAACTGTTTTTT,CASSYRGGGNEKLFF
TRBJ2-4,TRBD2,few,TRBV20-1,TGCAGTGCTAGGGGGACTAGCCCGGACATTCAGTACTTC,CSARGTSPDIQYF
TRBJ2-2,-,few,TRBV7-2,TGTGCCAGCAGCTTAGCGCTCGGACTATTAGGGGGTCCCGGGGAGCTGTTTTTT,CASSLALGLLGGPGELFF
TRBJ2-5,-,few,TRBV7-2,TGTGCCAGCAGCCCCCCGCGACCAGCGGAGACCCAGTACTTC,CASSPPRPAETQYF
TRBJ2-7,TRBD2,-,TRBV6-5,TGTGCCAGCAGTTACTCGCTAGCGGGAGAGGGGTACGAGCAGTACTTC,CASSYSLAGEGYEQYF
TRBJ2-2,-,few,TRBV20-1,TGCAGTGCTAGAGAGCAGGGGAACACCGGGGAGCTGTTTTTT,CSAREQGNTGELFF
TRBJ1-2,TRBD1,-,TRBV30,TGTGCCTCGGCACAGGGGGACTATGGCTACACCTTC,CASAQGDYGYTF
TRBJ2-2,TRBD1,-,TRBV10-3,TGTGCCATCAGGAACCGGGACAGGGGCACCGGGGAGCTGTTTTTT,CAIRNRDRGTGELFF
TRBJ1-1,TRBD1,few,TRBV20-1,TGCAGTGCTCTAGGACAGGGGGGCACTGAAGCTTTCTTT,CSALGQGGTEAFF
TRBJ2-1,-,-,TRBV28,TGTGCCAGCAGTGCGTTGGGCTTTGAGCAGTTCTTC,CASSALGFEQFF
TRBJ1-4,TRBD1,few,TRBV28,TGTGCCAGCAGGACAGGGGGCGCGTTACTGTTTTTT,CASRTGGALLFF
TRBJ2-1,TRBD2,few,TRBV20-1,TGCAGTGCTAGCCCCGGGTCGCGGGAGGACAATGAGCAGTTCTTC,CSASPGSREDNEQFF
TRBJ2-1,-,-,TRBV19,TGTGCCAGTAGTCTCGGGGCGAGCCCCTACAATGAGCAGTTCTTC,CASSLGASPYNEQFF
TRBJ2-1,TRBD2,-,TRBV20-1,TGCAGTGCTTTTAGCGGGGGGCAGTACAATGAGCAGTTCTTC,CSAFSGGQYNEQFF
TRBJ1-1,-,many,TRBV5-8,TGTGCCAGCAGATTCCTGGGGGGCACTGAAGCTTTCTTT,CASRFLGGTEAFF
TRBJ2-3,-,few,TRBV12-3/TRBV12-4,TGTGCCAGCGGCCCCTGGCCAGATACGCAGTATTTT,CASGPWPDTQYF
TRBJ2-5,-,many,TRBV11-2,TGTGCCAGCAGTCCCTCGGTTAGGGAGACCCAGTACTTC,CASSPSVRETQYF
TRBJ2-7,TRBD1,few,TRBV20-1,TGCAGTGCTAGGAGACGGACAGGGGGAAGATTGAGAGCCTACGAGCAGTACTTC,CSARRRTGGRLRAYEQYF
TRBJ2-7,TRBD1,many,TRBV5-1,TGCGCCAGCAGCTTGGCTCCTGACAGGGTGAGCGAGCAGTACTTC,CASSLAPDRVSEQYF
TRBJ2-1,TRBD1,-,TRBV5-1,TGCGCCAGCAGCGACAGGGATGGGGATGAGCAGTTCTTC,CASSDRDGDEQFF
TRBJ1-1,-,few,TRBV4-1,TGCGCCAGCAGCCAAGATAAGGTGGGGGCCTTACCAATGAACACTGAAGCTTTCTTT,CASSQDKVGALPMNTEAFF
TRBJ2-6,TRBD1,few,TRBV12-3/TRBV12-4,TGTGCCAGCAGTTTAGTTGGACAGGCTGGGGCCAACGTCCTGACTTTC,CASSLVGQAGANVLTF
TRBJ2-3,-,-,TRBV15,TGTGCCACCAGCACCCCGGGGGGCGGCACAGATACGCAGTATTTT,CATSTPGGGTDTQYF
TRBJ2-1,-,few,TRBV20-1,TGCAGTGCTGGGGCTCGGAGCTCCTACAATGAGCAGTTCTTC,CSAGARSSYNEQFF
TRBJ2-7,-,few,TRBV28,TGTGCCAGCAGCTCTCCCGTTACAGAGCTCTCCGAGCAGTACTTC,CASSSPVTELSEQYF
TRBJ2-3,TRBD2,-,TRBV4-1,TGCGCCAGCAGCCAAGCCTCGCGGGAGGGCCGAGATACGCAGTATTTT,CASSQASREGRDTQYF
TRBJ2-2,TRBD1,many,TRBV2,TGTGCCAGCAGGTCACAGGGGTACACCGGGGAGCTGTTTTTT,CASRSQGYTGELFF
TRBJ1-6,-,-,TRBV7-6,TGTGCCAGCAGCTTAGGACAGGCTGGGAATTCACCCCTCCACTTT,CASSLGQAGNSPLHF
TRBJ2-7,-,-,TRBV4-1,TGCGCCAGCAGCCAGAAGGGTGGCAGGGATCCCTACGAGCAGTACTTC,CASSQKGGRDPYEQYF
TRBJ2-1,TRBD2,few,TRBV5-1,TGCGCCAGCAGCTCAGTTACCCTACTAGCGATCCATGAGCAGTTCTTC,CASSSVTLLAIHEQFF
TRBJ2-7,TRBD2,few,TRBV6-5,TGTGCCAGCAGTTCCTCCGGGGGAGCGGGAGTTTCCGAGCAGTACTTC,CASSSSGGAGVSEQYF
TRBJ1-1,-,many,TRBV5-1,TGCGCCAGCAGCCGCATACAGCAGAGTGGGGGCCTTGAAGCTTTCTTT,CASSRIQQSGGLEAFF
TRBJ2-5,TRBD2,few,TRBV4-3,TGCGCCAGCAGCCAAGAACGTCGAGCGGGAGGAGAGGAGACCCAGTACTTC,CASSQERRAGGEETQYF